This T cell receptor beta chain was identified in a study of CD8 T cells in Susac syndrome. RNA amounts of roughly 0.45 to 1 ug underwent reverse transcription with random hexamers. Coverage of TCR beta CDR3 amplification by immunoSEQ multiplex PCR extended to 54 Vbeta and 13 Jbeta. MiXCR, applied by TCRdb to the immunoSEQ multiplex PCR reads, yields one record per CDR3 protein. Here the sample spans about 400,000 distinct CDR3 sequences, more than 80% being singletons. V was pared by 8 bases and J by 3 bases, with 20 bases between. This CDR3 has 15 amino acids. The TEMRA cells underwent FACS enrichment, while the CD8+ and CD4+ T cells underwent negative isolation.

The clonotype was recovered from a human donor with multiple sclerosis. This chain uses TRBV12-3 or TRBV12-4 with TRBJ2-7; the D gene is possibly TRBD2 (7 bases). The source material was CD8+ T cells from PBMCs. CDR3 amino acids: CASSTGGRDLYEQYF. The CDR3 nucleotides are TGTGCCAGCTCCACCGGGGGGCGGGATCTCTACGAGCAGTACTTC.